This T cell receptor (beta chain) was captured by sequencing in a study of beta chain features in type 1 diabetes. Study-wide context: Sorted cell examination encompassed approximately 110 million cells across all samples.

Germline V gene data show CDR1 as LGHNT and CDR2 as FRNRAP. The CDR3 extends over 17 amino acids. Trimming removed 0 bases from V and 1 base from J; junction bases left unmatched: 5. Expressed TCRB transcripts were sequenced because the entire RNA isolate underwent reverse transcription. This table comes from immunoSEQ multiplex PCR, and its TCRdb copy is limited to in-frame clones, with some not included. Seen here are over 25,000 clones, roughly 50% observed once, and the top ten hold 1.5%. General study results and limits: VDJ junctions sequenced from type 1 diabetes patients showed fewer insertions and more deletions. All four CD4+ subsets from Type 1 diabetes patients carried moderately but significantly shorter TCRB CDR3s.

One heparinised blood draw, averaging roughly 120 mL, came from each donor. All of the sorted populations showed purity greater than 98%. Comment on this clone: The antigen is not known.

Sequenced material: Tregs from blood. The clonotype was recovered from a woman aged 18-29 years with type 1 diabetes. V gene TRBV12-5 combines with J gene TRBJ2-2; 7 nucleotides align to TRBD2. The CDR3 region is CASGLVSGGGNTGELFF. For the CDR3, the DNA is TGTGCTAGTGGTTTGGTCTCGGGCGGGGGGAACACCGGGGAGCTGTTTTTT.